This TCR beta chain was recorded in a study of cytomegalovirus exposure and HLA in healthy donors. Study results and limitations: Analyzed later, most CMV-associated TCR beta chains appeared HLA-restricted.

Notes on this clone: Its antigen is as yet unknown.

The CDR3 runs 11 residues. Trimming left V 0 bases short and J 11 bases short, with 7 bases between. CDR1 is LGHNT, CDR2 FRNRAP, per germline. PCR employed 60 Vbeta and 13 Jbeta primers. Clones were sequenced by immunoSEQ multiplex PCR, and TCRdb holds only the in-frame ones, with some missing. The repertoire holds around 150,000 clones, with approximately 67% as singletons. Specimen: PBMCs. This TCR was recovered from a woman younger than 35 in good health and CMV-seropositive. The V call is TRBV12-5, the J call TRBJ2-5; D unclear. Here the CDR3 reads CASGLVPVQYF. The CDR3 DNA follows: TGTGCTAGTGGTTTGGTACCGGTGCAGTACTTC.